Following are 5 T cell receptor beta chains from one sample sequenced in a study of T cells expressing NK-cell markers. TCRdb reprocessed the 5' RACE reads and keeps a single row for each CDR3 protein, giving no DNA. The sample data list about 380,000 distinct CDR3 sequences. The specimen was blood T cells: a sorted CD56 or NKG2C T cell subset, CD4+ or CD8+ T cells, or bulk PBMC T cells (not recorded which). Receptors were obtained from a man aged 18-69 years in good health.

The CDR3 spells CATSDPGQAYNEQFF. The chain recombines TRBV24-1 with TRBJ2-1; TCRdb lists TRBD1, though no DNA is available to test this call. Germline CDR1 and CDR2: KGHDR and SFDVKD. The CDR3 runs 15 residues.

The V gene is TRBV29-1, the J gene TRBJ1-2; TCRdb selects TRBD1, and the lack of DNA leaves this call unchecked. The CDR3 length is 12 residues. Germline assignment: CDR1 SQVTM and CDR2 ANQGSEA. This CDR3 reads CSVVEGADGYTF.

This chain connects TRBV5-4 to TRBJ2-4; TCRdb's D call of TRBD1 is untestable without DNA. Germline V CDR1 and CDR2: SGHNT, YYREEE (reference sequence). The CDR3 spans 15 residues. The CDR3: CASSIQGGGKNIQYF.

This chain uses TRBV12-5 with TRBJ1-5; TCRdb outputs TRBD1, but without DNA this stays unchecked. This CDR3 has 19 amino acids. Germline V CDR1 and CDR2: LGHNT, FRNRAP. This chain's CDR3 is CASGLVALVQTYSNQPQHF.

This chain connects TRBV11-2 to TRBJ2-3; absent DNA, TCRdb's TRBD2 call cannot be checked. Germline CDR1 is SGHAT and CDR2 is FQNNGV. This CDR3 is 15 amino acids long. The CDR3 here is CASSLTSVGRDTQYF. Full variable domain (missing parts from reference TRBV11-2 and TRBJ2-3): EAGVAQSPRYKIIEKRQSVAFWCNPISGHATLYWYQQILGQGPKLLIQFQNNGVVDDSQLPKDRFSAERLKGVDSTLKIQPAKLEDSAVYLCASSLTSVGRDTQYFGPGTRLTVL.